This is a list of T cell receptor beta chains from one sample in a study of blood T cells in healthy people across ages. TCRdb re-derived calls from the 5' RACE reads in MiXCR, one entry per CDR3 protein. The table shows around 1,700,000 distinct CDR3 sequences, with about 28% occurring only once. The sample consisted of blood. Receptors originate from a young woman in good health. CDR3s include the opening cysteine and the closing phenylalanine or tryptophan. A D gene is named only where the DNA matches it firmly. A row's size may be missing; if present it is once, few, many or a size class.

j_call clone_size cdr3_length v_call d_call cdr3_aa cdr3_nt
TRBJ2-7 - 17 TRBV7-9 TRBD2 CASSLPGTTGRATEQYF TGTGCCAGCAGCTTACCCGGGACTACCGGGAGGGCGACCGAGCAGTACTTC
TRBJ2-7 - 14 TRBV12-3/TRBV12-4 - CASSLRSLLHEQYF TGTGCCAGCAGTTTAAGGAGTCTTCTCCACGAGCAGTACTTC
TRBJ2-3 - 15 TRBV4-3 - CASSQDRSSRNTQYF TGCGCCAGCAGCCAAGATAGGTCGAGCAGAAATACGCAGTATTTT
TRBJ1-2 few 14 TRBV3-1 TRBD1 CASSLYRDSYGYTF TGTGCCAGCAGCCTATACCGGGACAGCTATGGCTACACCTTC
TRBJ2-1 few 12 TRBV6-2/TRBV6-3 - CASSYNPREQFF TGTGCCAGCAGTTATAATCCCCGTGAGCAGTTCTTC
TRBJ1-5 few 15 TRBV6-2/TRBV6-3 - CASREQGKSNQPQHF TGTGCCAGCAGGGAACAGGGTAAGAGCAATCAGCCCCAGCATTTT
TRBJ2-6 few 15 TRBV29-1 - CSVGRRLSGANVLTF TGCAGCGTTGGTCGGCGCCTCTCTGGGGCCAACGTCCTGACTTTC
TRBJ1-2 many 14 TRBV5-1 TRBD1 CASRNRGFNYGYTF TGCGCCAGCAGAAACAGGGGTTTTAACTATGGCTACACCTTC
TRBJ1-2 - 15 TRBV28 - CASSLSRQGRQGYTF TGTGCCAGCAGTTTATCTCGGCAGGGGAGGCAGGGCTACACCTTC
TRBJ1-2 few 16 TRBV27 - CASSEPPGGGSYGYTF TGTGCCAGCAGTGAGCCCCCCGGGGGAGGGTCCTATGGCTACACCTTC
TRBJ1-4 few 15 TRBV12-3/TRBV12-4 - CASSLGGQAAEKLFF TGTGCCAGCAGTTTAGGAGGGCAGGCCGCGGAAAAACTGTTTTTT
TRBJ2-7 once 15 TRBV7-2 - CASSLGGSQTYEHYF TGTGCCAGCAGCTTAGGGGGCAGCCAGACCTACGAGCATTACTTC
TRBJ2-1 few 15 TRBV12-3/TRBV12-4 - CASSPDELGYNEQFF TGTGCCAGCAGTCCCGACGAGTTGGGATACAATGAGCAGTTCTTC
TRBJ2-1 many 15 TRBV20-1 TRBD1 CSARGQGGSYNEQFF TGCAGTGCTAGGGGACAGGGTGGGTCCTACAATGAGCAGTTCTTC
TRBJ2-1 many 14 TRBV29-1 TRBD2 CSVGLAGGPHEQFF TGCAGCGTAGGACTAGCGGGAGGGCCTCATGAGCAGTTCTTC
TRBJ2-7 - 15 TRBV28 - CASSLLRKGTREQYF TGTGCCAGCAGTCTACTTAGGAAGGGGACCCGAGAGCAGTACTTC
TRBJ1-1 few 12 TRBV20-1 - CSAPARTAEAFF TGCAGTGCTCCCGCCCGGACGGCTGAAGCTTTCTTT
TRBJ2-2 - 14 TRBV3-1 TRBD2 CASSRREGTGELFF TGTGCCAGCAGCCGCAGGGAGGGGACCGGGGAGCTGTTTTTT
TRBJ2-4 - 11 TRBV28 - CASSSTGGQYF TGTGCCAGCAGTTCTACAGGAGGGCAGTACTTC
TRBJ2-7 many 15 TRBV29-1 TRBD1 CSVFLQGAVSYEQYF TGCAGCGTTTTCCTACAGGGGGCCGTCTCCTACGAGCAGTACTTC
TRBJ2-3 few 16 TRBV7-3 TRBD1 CASSLGGTGMADTQYF TGTGCCAGCAGCCTCGGGGGGACAGGGATGGCAGATACGCAGTATTTT
TRBJ1-2 - 14 TRBV5-1 - CASSSHTPGRGYTF TGCGCCAGCAGCTCGCACACCCCGGGACGCGGCTACACCTTC
TRBJ1-4 once 18 TRBV27 - CASSLTRLGSATNEKLFF TGTGCCAGCAGTTTAACACGTCTGGGGAGTGCAACTAATGAAAAACTGTTTTTT
TRBJ2-1 - 16 TRBV5-1 - CASSPEGGATYNEQFF TGCGCCAGCAGCCCGGAGGGGGGGGCAACGTATAATGAGCAGTTCTTC
TRBJ2-1 many 15 TRBV7-2 TRBD2 CASSLPGGPYNEQFF TGTGCCAGCAGCTTACCGGGAGGGCCTTACAATGAGCAGTTCTTC
TRBJ1-2 - 14 TRBV28 TRBD1 CASRIGQDYYGYTF TGTGCCAGCAGGATTGGACAGGACTACTATGGCTACACCTTC
TRBJ1-5 - 15 TRBV20-1 - CSALTGGDSNQPQHF TGCAGTGCTCTCACGGGGGGCGATAGCAATCAGCCCCAGCATTTT
TRBJ1-5 - 14 TRBV6-5 - CASRYGWGEKPQHF TGTGCCAGCAGGTACGGGTGGGGCGAGAAGCCCCAGCATTTT
TRBJ1-6 few 17 TRBV5-1 - CASSLGGSGAYNSPLHF TGCGCCAGCAGCTTGGGAGGGTCTGGGGCCTATAATTCACCCCTCCACTTT
TRBJ2-4 many 15 TRBV3-1 - CASSQGSYSKNIQYF TGTGCCAGCAGCCAAGGGAGCTACAGCAAAAACATTCAGTACTTC
TRBJ2-1 many 15 TRBV12-3/TRBV12-4 TRBD2 CASSLGLAGVQEQFF TGTGCCAGCAGTCTTGGACTAGCGGGAGTTCAGGAGCAGTTCTTC
TRBJ2-3 few 13 TRBV19 TRBD2 CASTLGGTDTQYF TGTGCCAGTACCCTCGGGGGGACAGATACGCAGTATTTT
TRBJ2-1 - 12 TRBV12-3/TRBV12-4 - CASSSTRTEQFF TGTGCCAGCAGTTCGACAAGGACTGAGCAGTTCTTC